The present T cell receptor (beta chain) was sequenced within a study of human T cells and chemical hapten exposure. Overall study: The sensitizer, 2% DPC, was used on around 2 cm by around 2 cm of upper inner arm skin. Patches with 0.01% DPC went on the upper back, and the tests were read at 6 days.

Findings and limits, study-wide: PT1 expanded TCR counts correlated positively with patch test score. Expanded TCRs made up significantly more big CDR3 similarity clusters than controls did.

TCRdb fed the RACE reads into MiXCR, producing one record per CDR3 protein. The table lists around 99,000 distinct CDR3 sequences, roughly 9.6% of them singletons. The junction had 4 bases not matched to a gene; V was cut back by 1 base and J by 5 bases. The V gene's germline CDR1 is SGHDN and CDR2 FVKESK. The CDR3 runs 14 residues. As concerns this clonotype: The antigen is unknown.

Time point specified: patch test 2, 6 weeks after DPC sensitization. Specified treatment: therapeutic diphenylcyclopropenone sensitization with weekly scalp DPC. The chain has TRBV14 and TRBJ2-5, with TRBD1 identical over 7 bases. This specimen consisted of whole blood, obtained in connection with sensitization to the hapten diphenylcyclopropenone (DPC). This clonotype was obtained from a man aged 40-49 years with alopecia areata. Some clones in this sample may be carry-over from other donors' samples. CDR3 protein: CASSQARGLETQYF. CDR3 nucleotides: TGTGCCAGCAGCCAAGCGAGGGGGCTTGAGACCCAGTACTTC.